The 13 T cell receptor beta chains below were found in one sample sequenced in a study of beta chain features in type 1 diabetes (dated by TCRdb to 2016 to 2019). These TCRs' antigens remain unknown. What the study reported, not specific to this receptor: A moderate but significant shortening of TCRB CDR3 length was observed in type 1 diabetes patients in all four CD4+ subsets.

Library preparation was by the immunoSEQ multiplex PCR assay. The High Capacity cDNA Reverse Transcription Kit was used to reverse transcribe all of the isolated RNA, meaning that expressed TCRB transcripts were what got sequenced. Held by TCRdb, this immuneACCESS table contains in-frame sequences only and omits some clones. Under half of the omission traces to an unresolved V gene where checked; the cause of the rest is unknown. This sample has 100,000 to 150,000 clones in its table, and roughly 17% of those were observed once. The leading ten clones occupy about 2.4% of the sample. The specimen was central memory CD4+ T cells from blood. These receptors were collected from a man in his late teens or twenties with type 1 diabetes.

The gene calls are TRBV7-8 and TRBJ2-5; D unresolved. Matching the DNA end better, TRBJ2-7 makes the J call doubtful. The CDR3 has 14 residues. CDR1 and CDR2 (germline): SGHVS, FQNEAQ. CDR3 residues: CASSLGERSYEQYF. CDR3 DNA: TGTGCCAGCAGCTTAGGGGAAAGAAGCTACGAGCAGTACTTC.

This clone showed up just a few times. V usage is TRBV2 and J usage is TRBJ2-1; either TRBD1 or TRBD2 may fit D (6 bases each). The V and J ends lost 3 bases and 9 bases respectively, with 18 bases between them. Germline CDR1 and CDR2: SNHLY and FYNNEI. CDR3 size: 15 residues. CDR3 residues: CASSEFRGGLGEQFF. CDR3 coding DNA: TGTGCCAGCAGTGAGTTTCGAGGGGGGTTGGGTGAGCAGTTCTTC.

The rearrangement uses TRBV7-9 and TRBJ1-1, with D possibly being TRBD1 (6 bases). Per the germline V gene, CDR1 is SEHNR and CDR2 is FQNEAQ (reference sequence). The CDR3 has 14 amino acids. V was cut by 5 bases and J by 1 base, with 11 bases left in between. CDR3 sequence: CASSLQGTNTEAFF. The CDR3, as DNA: TGTGCCAGCAGCCTACAGGGAACGAACACTGAAGCTTTCTTT.

This clone has more than one count but fewer than ten. The CDR3 loop is CASSQVTSGGAEDTQYF. The CDR3 DNA is TGTGCCAGCAGCCAAGTGACTAGCGGGGGGGCCGAGGATACGCAGTATTTT. This rearrangement joins TRBV4-2 to TRBJ2-3, with 14 bases that match TRBD2. V lost 1 base, J lost 6 bases, and 6 bases stayed unmatched. Germline lookup yields CDR1 LGHNA and CDR2 YNFKEQ. The CDR3 has 17 amino acids.

The chain couples TRBV2 to TRBJ2-3, with 8 positions matching TRBD1. Germline V CDR1 and CDR2: SNHLY, FYNNEI. V trimming: 3 bases; J trimming: 4 bases; junction bases outside the gene matches: 6. The CDR3 spans 15 residues. For the CDR3, the DNA is TGTGCCAGCAGTGAGCATGGACAGGGAGCAGATACGCAGTATTTT. It specifies CASSEHGQGADTQYF.

The table lists this clone with a few counts. V and J are TRBV28 and TRBJ2-2; 7 nucleotides line up with TRBD2. V lost 9 bases and J lost 3; bases outside the gene matches: 13. Germline CDR1 MDHEN, CDR2 SYDVKM. The CDR3 length is 16 residues. The CDR3 nucleotides are TGTGCCAGTCGTGGGGCGGGAGCTAAGGACACCGGGGAGCTGTTTTTT. Translated, it gives CASRGAGAKDTGELFF.

The chain carries TRBV30 and TRBJ2-5, with 7 nucleotides matching TRBD1. V shed 0 bases, J shed 5 bases, and the junction held 3 bases outside the gene matches. Per germline, CDR1 GTSNPN and CDR2 SVGIG (reference sequence). The CDR3 extends over 13 amino acids. The CDR3 region has the DNA TGTGCCTGGAGTGTAATGACAGGGGAGACCCAGTACTTC. Translating it yields CAWSVMTGETQYF. The variable domain in full, completed from reference TRBV30 and TRBJ2-5, reads SQTIHQWPATLVQPVGSPLSLECTVEGTSNPNLYWYRQAAGRGLQLLFYSVGIGQISSEVPQNLSASRPQDRQFILSSKKLLLSDSGFYLCAWSVMTGETQYFGPGTRLLVL.

The rearrangement joins TRBV5-4 to TRBJ2-3, with 7 bases lining up with TRBD1. In germline, CDR1 is SGHNT, CDR2 YYREEE (reference sequence). V was pared by 4 bases and J by 4 bases, with 6 bases of the junction left unmatched. The length of the CDR3 is 14 residues. For the CDR3, the DNA is TGTGCCAGCAGCAGTCGACAGGGAGCAGATACGCAGTATTTT. Translated, it gives CASSSRQGADTQYF.

The gene calls are TRBV6-5 and TRBJ2-3, with D unresolved. This CDR3 is built from 12 residues. Germline lookup yields CDR1 MNHEY and CDR2 SVGAGI. V gave up 6 bases and J gave up 4 bases, with 8 bases separating them. Written as DNA, the CDR3 is TGTGCCAGCAGCCATGGGGCAGATACGCAGTATTTT. It is translated as CASSHGADTQYF.

V is TRBV30 and J is TRBJ1-5, with 7 bases fitting TRBD1. Germline-derived CDR1 and CDR2 are GTSNPN and SVGIG (reference sequence). The CDR3 spans 13 residues. V gave up 3 bases and J gave up 2 bases; unmatched junction bases: 1. The CDR3 loop reads CAWRGTGNQPQHF. The CDR3 DNA follows: TGTGCCTGGAGGGGGACAGGCAATCAGCCCCAGCATTTT. The full variable domain, in which reference TRBV30 and TRBJ1-5 provide the parts outside the CDR3, is SQTIHQWPATLVQPVGSPLSLECTVEGTSNPNLYWYRQAAGRGLQLLFYSVGIGQISSEVPQNLSASRPQDRQFILSSKKLLLSDSGFYLCAWRGTGNQPQHFGDGTRLSIL.

A few counts support this clone. The V and J genes are TRBV7-2 and TRBJ2-7, with 14 bases fitting TRBD2. The CDR3 has 16 amino acids. CDR1 and CDR2 from the germline V gene are SGHTA and FQGNSA. With 3 bases clipped from V and 4 bases from J, the junction kept 5 bases outside the gene matches. The CDR3 sequence is CASSFARTSGGYEQYF. The CDR3 DNA is TGTGCCAGCAGCTTCGCCCGGACTAGCGGGGGGTACGAGCAGTACTTC.

There are a few counts of this clone. This rearrangement joins TRBV18 to TRBJ1-6, with 9 bases matching TRBD1. The CDR3 runs 14 residues. Per germline, CDR1 KGHSH and CDR2 LQKENI. V dropped 6 bases and J dropped 7; count of bases not matched to a gene: 4. The CDR3 region has the DNA TGTGCCAGCTCTTTCGGGACAGGGAATTCACCCCTCCACTTT. As protein: CASSFGTGNSPLHF.

This clone showed up many times. The V gene is TRBV10-3, the J gene TRBJ1-3; D unclear. CDR3 length: 14 residues. CDR1 is ENHRY and CDR2 is SYGVKD in the germline V gene. V dropped 2 bases and J dropped 4 bases, with 9 bases sitting between them. This chain's CDR3 is CAISEQSTGNTIYF. The CDR3 DNA sequence: TGTGCCATCAGTGAGCAGTCGACAGGAAACACCATATATTTT.